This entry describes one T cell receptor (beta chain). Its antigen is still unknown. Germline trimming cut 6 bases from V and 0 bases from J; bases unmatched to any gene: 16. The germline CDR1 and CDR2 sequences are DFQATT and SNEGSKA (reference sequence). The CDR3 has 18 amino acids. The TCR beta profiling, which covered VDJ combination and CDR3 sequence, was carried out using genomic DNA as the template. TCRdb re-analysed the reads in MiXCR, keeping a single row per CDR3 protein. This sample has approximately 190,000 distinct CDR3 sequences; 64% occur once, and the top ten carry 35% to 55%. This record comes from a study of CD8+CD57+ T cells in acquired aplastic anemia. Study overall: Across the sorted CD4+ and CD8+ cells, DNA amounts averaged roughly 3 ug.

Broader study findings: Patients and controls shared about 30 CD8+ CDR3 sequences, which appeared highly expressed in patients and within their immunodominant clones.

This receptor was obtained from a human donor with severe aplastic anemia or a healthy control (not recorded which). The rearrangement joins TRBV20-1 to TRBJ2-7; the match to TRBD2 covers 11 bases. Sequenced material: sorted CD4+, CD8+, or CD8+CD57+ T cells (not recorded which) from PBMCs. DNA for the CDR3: TGCAGTGCGGCGAATAGCGGGAGGGCCTACCCTTACTCCTACGAGCAGTACTTC. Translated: CSAANSGRAYPYSYEQYF.